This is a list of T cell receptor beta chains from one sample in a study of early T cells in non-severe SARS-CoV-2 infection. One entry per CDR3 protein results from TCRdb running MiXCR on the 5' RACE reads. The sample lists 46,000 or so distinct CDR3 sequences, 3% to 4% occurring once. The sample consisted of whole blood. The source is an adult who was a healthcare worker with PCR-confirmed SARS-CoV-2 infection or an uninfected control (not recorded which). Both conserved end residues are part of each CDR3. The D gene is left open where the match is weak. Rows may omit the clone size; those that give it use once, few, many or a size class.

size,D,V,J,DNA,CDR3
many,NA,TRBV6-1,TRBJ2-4,TGTGCCAGCAGTGAGCGAGCCAAAAACATTCAGTACTTC,CASSERAKNIQYF
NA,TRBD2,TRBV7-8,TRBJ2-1,TGTGCCAGCAGCTACCACTCCGGGACTAGCGGGAAAGGTGAGCAGTTCTTC,CASSYHSGTSGKGEQFF
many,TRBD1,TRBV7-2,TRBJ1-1,TGTGCCAGCAGCTTAAAAACGACAGGGAAGGGCACTGAAGCTTTCTTT,CASSLKTTGKGTEAFF
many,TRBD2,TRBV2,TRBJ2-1,TGTGCCAGCAGTGAACGGGGACTAGCGGGAAAGTTCTTC,CASSERGLAGKFF
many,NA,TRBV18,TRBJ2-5,TGTGCCAGCTCACCACCGCCCCCGGCGTCCCAGTACTTC,CASSPPPPASQYF
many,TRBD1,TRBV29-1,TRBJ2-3,TGCAGCGTTGTAGGACAGGGGATAGCAGATACGCAGTATTTT,CSVVGQGIADTQYF
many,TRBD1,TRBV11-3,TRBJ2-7,TGTGCCAGCAGACCGAGAGGACAGGTCTACGAGCAGTACTTC,CASRPRGQVYEQYF
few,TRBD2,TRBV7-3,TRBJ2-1,TGTGCCAGCAGCTCCGGACTAGCGGGAGCCAATGAGCAGTTCTTC,CASSSGLAGANEQFF
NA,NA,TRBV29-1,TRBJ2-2,TGCAGCGTCAGGACTGCCCGTGGAGGGGGCGGGGAGCTGTTTTTT,CSVRTARGGGGELFF
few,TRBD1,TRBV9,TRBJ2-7,TGTGCCAGCAGCCCGGGGACAGTAACCTACGAGCAGTACTTC,CASSPGTVTYEQYF
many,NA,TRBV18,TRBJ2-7,TGTGCCAGCTCACTTTTAGCAACCTTTAGGGTTTACGAGCAGTACTTC,CASSLLATFRVYEQYF
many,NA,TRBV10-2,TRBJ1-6,TGCGCCAGCGTTCAGGCAGGCAATTCACCCCTCCACTTT,CASVQAGNSPLHF
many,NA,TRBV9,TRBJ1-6,TGTGCCAGCAGCGTTGCGGTGGCGAATTCACCCCTCCACTTT,CASSVAVANSPLHF
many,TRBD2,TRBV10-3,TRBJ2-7,TGTGCCATCAGTGAGCTATTCCTGGTCGACTCTTTAGCTAGCGGCTACGAGCAGTACTTC,CAISELFLVDSLASGYEQYF
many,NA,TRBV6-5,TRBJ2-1,TGTGCCAGCATCAGTGGATACAATGAGCAGTTCTTC,CASISGYNEQFF
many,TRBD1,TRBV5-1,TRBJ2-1,TGCGCCAGCAGCTTGGGGGACAGGGACTACAATGAGCAGTTCTTC,CASSLGDRDYNEQFF
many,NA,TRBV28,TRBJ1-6,TGTGCCAGCAGTTTGGGGCAGAAGTTTCATTCACCCCTCCACTTT,CASSLGQKFHSPLHF
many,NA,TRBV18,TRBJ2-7,TGTGCCAGCTCAGAGGGACCACCCCTAGAGCAGTACTTC,CASSEGPPLEQYF
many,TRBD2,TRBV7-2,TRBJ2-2,TGTGCCAGCAGCCTAACGGCGGGGGTAGCGGGGGAGCTGTTTTTT,CASSLTAGVAGELFF
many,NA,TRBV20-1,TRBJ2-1,TGCAGTGCTAGGTCCCAGAACAATGAGCAGTTCTTC,CSARSQNNEQFF
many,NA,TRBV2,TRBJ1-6,TGTGCCAGCAGTGATTCCGGGACACCCAATTCACCCCTCCACTTT,CASSDSGTPNSPLHF
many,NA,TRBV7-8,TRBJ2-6,TGTGCCAGCAGCCTACAGGGATTCCCGTCTGGGGCCAACGTCCTGACTTTC,CASSLQGFPSGANVLTF
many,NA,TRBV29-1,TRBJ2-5,TGCAGCGTTGGGCAAGAGACCCAGTACTTC,CSVGQETQYF
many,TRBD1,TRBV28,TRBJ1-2,TGTGCCAGCAGTTCGGGACAGGGACATGGCTACACCTTC,CASSSGQGHGYTF
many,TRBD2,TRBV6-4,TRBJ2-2,TGTGCCAGCAGTGCGGGAGGAGACACCGGGGAGCTGTTTTTT,CASSAGGDTGELFF
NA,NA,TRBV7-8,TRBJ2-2,TGTGCCAGCAGCTTAGCGCGGAGGACCGGGGAGCTGTTTTTT,CASSLARRTGELFF
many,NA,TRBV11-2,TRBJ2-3,TGTGCCAGCAGCTTCACCAGGGGCGCAGATACGCAGTATTTT,CASSFTRGADTQYF
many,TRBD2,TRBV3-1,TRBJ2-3,TGTGCCAGCAGCGCTAGCGGAGTTAGCACAGATACGCAGTATTTT,CASSASGVSTDTQYF
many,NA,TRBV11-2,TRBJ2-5,TGTGCCAGCAGCTTAGTGCTTGCGCGGGAGACCCAGTACTTC,CASSLVLARETQYF
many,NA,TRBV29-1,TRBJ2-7,TGCAGCGTTCTTGAACCGGGACATAGCTCCTACGAGCAGTACTTC,CSVLEPGHSSYEQYF
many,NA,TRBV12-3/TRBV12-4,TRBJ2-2,TGTGCCAGCAGTTTTCAGGGTTCCGGGGAGCTGTTTTTT,CASSFQGSGELFF
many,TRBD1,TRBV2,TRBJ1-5,TGTGCCAGCAGTTGGGACAGGGGGCAAGGACAGCCCCAGCATTTT,CASSWDRGQGQPQHF
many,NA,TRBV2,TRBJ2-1,TGTGCCAGCAGTGAAGGCCTAGCGCAATTTGATGAGCAGTTCTTC,CASSEGLAQFDEQFF
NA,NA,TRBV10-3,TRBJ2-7,TGTGCCATCAGTGAGTCGAATGCGGGCTACGAGCAGTACTTC,CAISESNAGYEQYF
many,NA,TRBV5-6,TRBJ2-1,TGTGCCAGCAGCTTGGTTTCCCTGTACAATGAGCAGTTCTTC,CASSLVSLYNEQFF
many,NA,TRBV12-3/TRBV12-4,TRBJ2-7,TGTGCCAGCAGCCTCCTCTCGGAGTACGAGCAGTACTTC,CASSLLSEYEQYF
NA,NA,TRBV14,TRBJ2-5,TGTGCCAGCAGCCAAGAGGCGGTGGGAGTAAGGGAAGAGACCCAGTACTTC,CASSQEAVGVREETQYF
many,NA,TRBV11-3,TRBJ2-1,TGTGCCAGCAGCGGCACCCCCAATGAGCAGTTCTTC,CASSGTPNEQFF
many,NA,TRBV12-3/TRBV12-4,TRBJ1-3,TGTGCCAGCAGTTTATCAGAGACTGGAAACACCATATATTTT,CASSLSETGNTIYF
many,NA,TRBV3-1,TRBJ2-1,TGTGCCAGCAGCCAAGTGTGGGTCGCTTACAATGAGCAGTTCTTC,CASSQVWVAYNEQFF
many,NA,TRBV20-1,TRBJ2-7,TGCAGTGTCAGACCGGAGCCCTACGAGCAGTACTTC,CSVRPEPYEQYF
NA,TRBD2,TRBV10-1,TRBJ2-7,TGCGCCAGCAGTTCCCAGGGACTAGTTAACGAGCAGTACTTC,CASSSQGLVNEQYF
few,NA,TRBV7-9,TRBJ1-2,TGTGCCAGCAGCTTAGGTTTGGCCCTACCGGGGGGCTACACCTTC,CASSLGLALPGGYTF